The 21 T cell receptor beta chains given below trace back to one sample, sequenced in a study of CD8 T cells in Susac syndrome. RNA was extracted with the RNeasy kit, and a quantity of 0.5 to 1 ug was reverse transcribed using random hexamers. TCRdb reprocessed the immunoSEQ multiplex PCR reads via MiXCR and lists one record per CDR3 protein. The profile shows approximately 150,000 distinct CDR3 sequences, approximately 93% of them singletons. The specimen sequenced was CD4+ T cells from PBMCs. These receptors were taken from a human donor in good health.

The genes are TRBV3-1 and TRBJ2-3; tentatively, D is TRBD2 (6 bases). Germline CDR1 and CDR2: LGHDT and YNNKEL (reference sequence). Trimming pared 4 bases from V and 6 bases from J, leaving 14 bases between. The CDR3 loop spans 14 amino acids. The CDR3 sequence: CASSRLGVTDTQYF. In DNA form, the CDR3 reads TGTGCCAGCAGCCGACTAGGGGTAACGGATACGCAGTATTTT.

This chain joins TRBV30 and TRBJ2-3; D unclear. Trimming left V 0 bases short and J 1 base short, with 8 bases between. CDR3 length: 14 amino acids. The germline CDR1 and CDR2 sequences are GTSNPN and SVGIG (reference sequence). This CDR3 is CAWSVRRGTDTQYF. For the CDR3, the DNA is TGTGCCTGGAGTGTACGGCGCGGCACAGATACGCAGTATTTT. The whole variable domain, filled in from reference TRBV30 and TRBJ2-3, reads SQTIHQWPATLVQPVGSPLSLECTVEGTSNPNLYWYRQAAGRGLQLLFYSVGIGQISSEVPQNLSASRPQDRQFILSSKKLLLSDSGFYLCAWSVRRGTDTQYFGPGTRLTVL.

The chain links TRBV20-1 to TRBJ2-5, with 7 bases aligning to TRBD2. This CDR3 has 16 residues. CDR1 is DFQATT, CDR2 SNEGSKA, per germline (reference sequence). With V trimmed by 6 bases and J by 2 bases, 15 bases remained unmatched. The CDR3 reads CSAAPGGSGHQETQYF. CDR3 coding DNA: TGCAGTGCGGCACCCGGGGGGAGTGGCCATCAAGAGACCCAGTACTTC.

The rearrangement links TRBV9 to TRBJ2-1, with unresolved D. CDR3 length equals 12 residues. CDR1 is SGDLS and CDR2 is YYNGEE in the germline V gene. Trimming shortened V by 0 bases and J by 6 bases, and 4 bases separated the two germline ends. The CDR3 is CASSVVSNEQFF. CDR3 DNA: TGTGCCAGCAGCGTAGTGAGCAATGAGCAGTTCTTC.

This sequence joins TRBV5-1 and TRBJ2-2; D ambiguous. CDR1 and CDR2 from the germline V gene are SGHRS and YFSETQ. The CDR3 totals 14 residues. Trimming shortened V by 0 bases and J by 7 bases, and 10 bases separated the two germline ends. CDR3 sequence reads: CASSLGMGDGELFF. For the CDR3, the DNA is TGCGCCAGCAGCTTGGGGATGGGCGACGGGGAGCTGTTTTTT.

This chain links TRBV7-3 with TRBJ2-3, with D hard to call. This CDR3 region has 15 residues. Germline V gene data show CDR1 as SGHTA and CDR2 as FQGTGA. The V gene lost 1 base and the J gene lost 0 bases, with 8 bases spanning the gap. The CDR3 coding sequence is TGTGCCAGCAGCTTAATTGGCGGTAGCACAGATACGCAGTATTTT. It codes for CASSLIGGSTDTQYF.

Here the CDR3 DNA reads TGTGCCAGCATCGTGGGACTAGCGGGAGGGCCCTCCTACAATGAGCAGTTCTTC. Protein: CASIVGLAGGPSYNEQFF. The rearrangement joins TRBV6-2 or TRBV6-3 to TRBJ2-1, with TRBD2 identical over 16 bases. CDR3 size: 18 residues. Losses at the gene ends were 7 bases for V and 0 bases for J; bases not matched to a gene: 6. The germline gives CDR1 MNHEY, CDR2 SVGEGT.

V usage is TRBV2 and J usage is TRBJ2-1, with D possibly being TRBD1 or TRBD2 (5 bases each). Germline CDR1 is SNHLY and CDR2 is FYNNEI. The CDR3 spans 14 residues. Trimming removed 6 bases from V and 9 bases from J, with 18 bases in between. The CDR3 spells CASRDGTPRLEQFF. Here the CDR3 DNA reads TGTGCCAGCAGGGATGGGACCCCTAGGCTTGAGCAGTTCTTC.

The gene calls are TRBV24-1 and TRBJ2-5; a weak D match, TRBD2 (5 bases). Trimming stripped 5 bases from V and 5 bases from J, with 11 bases between. This CDR3 contains 13 residues. Germline V lookup: CDR1 KGHDR, CDR2 SFDVKD. In DNA form, the CDR3 reads TGTGCCACCAGTGCGGGGTACGGGGAGACCCAGTACTTC. As protein: CATSAGYGETQYF.

The CDR3 DNA reads TGCAGTGCTAGGCCCCGCCGGACTAGCGGGGGGGATACGCAGTATTTT. Translating gives CSARPRRTSGGDTQYF. The rearrangement joins TRBV20-1 to TRBJ2-3; 14 bases agree with TRBD2. The CDR3 runs 16 residues. CDR1 is DFQATT, CDR2 SNEGSKA, per germline (reference sequence). The V segment lost 3 bases and the J segment 6 bases; nucleotides outside the gene matches: 8.

The chain links TRBV20-1 to TRBJ2-3; D remains unclear. The V and J ends lost 1 base and 1 base respectively, with 12 bases between them. CDR1 is DFQATT, CDR2 SNEGSKA, per germline (reference sequence). The CDR3 is 15 amino acids. DNA of the CDR3: TGCAGTGCTAGAGGTTCTGCGCGTGGCACAGATACGCAGTATTTT. Protein sequence: CSARGSARGTDTQYF.

The sample holds one count of this clonotype. The CDR3 DNA is TGCAGTGCTACTAGCGGGGACTACAATGAGCAGTTCTTC. It specifies CSATSGDYNEQFF. The chain carries TRBV20-1 and TRBJ2-1, with 9 bases that match TRBD2. CDR1 is DFQATT and CDR2 is SNEGSKA in the germline V gene (reference sequence). Unmatched junction bases numbered 1, after V lost 4 bases and J lost 3 bases. The CDR3 covers 13 residues.

This sequence joins TRBV12-3 or TRBV12-4 and TRBJ2-7, with 14 bases that match TRBD2. V lost 4 bases to trimming and J lost 3 bases; unmatched junction nucleotides: 26. The length of the CDR3 is 23 residues. The CDR3 region has the DNA TGTGCCAGCAGTTATTTAATGCCCTCTTGGAGGAGTGGAGGGACTAGCGGGAGCTACGAGCAGTACTTC. Protein product: CASSYLMPSWRSGGTSGSYEQYF.

The chain recombines TRBV5-1 with TRBJ2-2, with 7 positions matching TRBD2. Trimming took 2 bases from V and 4 from J; bases not matched to a gene: 8. This CDR3 is built from 16 residues. The germline gives CDR1 SGHRS, CDR2 YFSETQ. The CDR3 DNA is TGCGCCAGCAGCTTTAAGGCGGGAGATACCACCGGGGAGCTGTTTTTT. This sequence encodes CASSFKAGDTTGELFF. Using reference TRBV5-1 and TRBJ2-2 for the parts outside the CDR3, the full variable domain is KAGVTQTPRYLIKTRGQQVTLSCSPISGHRSVSWYQQTPGQGLQFLFEYFSETQRNKGNFPGRFSGRQFSNSRSEMNVSTLELGDSALYLCASSFKAGDTTGELFFGEGSRLTVL.

This chain links TRBV6-1 with TRBJ1-5; D unclear. The CDR3 runs 16 residues. CDR1 is MNHNS, CDR2 SASEGT, per germline. Trimming removed 4 bases from V and 1 base from J, with 14 bases in between. This chain's CDR3 is CASSGRGGVSNQPQHF. The DNA of the CDR3 is TGTGCCAGCAGTGGCCGGGGTGGGGTAAGCAATCAGCCCCAGCATTTT.

V usage is TRBV5-1 and J usage is TRBJ1-1; TRBD1 is a possible D gene (5 bases). V was cut by 4 bases and J by 11 bases, with 21 bases left in between. The CDR3 covers 14 residues. Germline CDR1 reads SGHRS; CDR2 reads YFSETQ. The CDR3 bases are TGCGCCAGCAGCCCTGACGTGCAGGGTTTAGGGGCTTTCTTT. It is translated as CASSPDVQGLGAFF.

J is TRBJ2-3 and V is TRBV20-1; TRBD2 matches at 8 bases. The CDR3 runs 19 residues. Germline V gives CDR1 DFQATT, CDR2 SNEGSKA (reference sequence). J lost 4 bases, V lost 0 bases, and 18 bases had no gene match. The CDR3 DNA is TGCAGTGCTAGAGATTCCTGGTTAGCGGGAATCAAGGGATCAGATACGCAGTATTTT. Translation: CSARDSWLAGIKGSDTQYF.

The chain joins TRBV27 to TRBJ1-2; 10 nucleotides agree with TRBD1. The CDR3 spans 15 residues. Germline V gene sequence: CDR1 MNHEY, CDR2 SMNVEV (reference sequence). V shed 7 bases and J 8 bases; nucleotides not matched to a gene: 13. The CDR3 here is CASTPSLTGGLGYTF. CDR3 DNA: TGTGCCAGCACGCCTTCCTTGACAGGGGGCCTGGGCTACACCTTC.

The V call is TRBV4-1, the J call TRBJ2-1; D uncertain. CDR3 size: 16 residues. The V gene's germline CDR1 is MGHRA and CDR2 YSYEKL. V dropped 0 bases and J dropped 2 bases, with 11 bases sitting between them. In nucleotides, the CDR3 is TGCGCCAGCAGCCAAGAGGAACGGATTACCTACAATGAGCAGTTCTTC. It translates to CASSQEERITYNEQFF.

The chain employs TRBV7-2 and TRBJ2-1; a weak D match, TRBD2 (6 bases). This CDR3 spans 14 amino acids. V lost 5 bases and J 12 bases, leaving 20 bases between the germline ends. Germline V CDR1 and CDR2: SGHTA, FQGNSA. The CDR3 region has the DNA TGTGCCAGCAGCCTCCACACCGCGCGGCGGGGGCAGTTCTTC. It specifies CASSLHTARRGQFF.

This chain connects TRBV3-1 to TRBJ2-5; TRBD2 aligns across 9 bases. The CDR3 sequence is 14 residues long. V was pared by 5 bases and J by 4 bases, with 5 bases of the junction left unmatched. The germline CDR1 and CDR2 sequences are LGHDT and YNNKEL (reference sequence). The CDR3 coding sequence is TGTGCCAGCAGCTTTAGCGGGAGTGGAGAGACCCAGTACTTC. This gives the protein CASSFSGSGETQYF.